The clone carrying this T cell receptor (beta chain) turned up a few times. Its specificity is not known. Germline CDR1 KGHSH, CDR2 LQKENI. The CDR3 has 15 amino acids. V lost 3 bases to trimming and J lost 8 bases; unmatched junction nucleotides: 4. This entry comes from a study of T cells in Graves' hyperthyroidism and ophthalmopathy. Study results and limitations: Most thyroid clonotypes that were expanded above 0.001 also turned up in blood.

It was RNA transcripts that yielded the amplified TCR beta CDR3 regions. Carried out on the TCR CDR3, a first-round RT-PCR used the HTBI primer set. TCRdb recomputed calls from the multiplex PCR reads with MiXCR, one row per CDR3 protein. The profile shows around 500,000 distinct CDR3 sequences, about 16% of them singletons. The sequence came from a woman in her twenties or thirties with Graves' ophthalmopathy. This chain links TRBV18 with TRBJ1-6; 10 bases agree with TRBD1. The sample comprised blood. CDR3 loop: CASSPTGGRDSPLHF. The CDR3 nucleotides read TGTGCCAGCTCACCGACAGGGGGCCGGGATTCACCCCTCCACTTT.